Shown below are 22 T cell receptor beta chains from a single sample sequenced in a study of T cells in Graves' hyperthyroidism and ophthalmopathy. The investigators amplified TCR beta CDR3 regions from RNA transcripts. HTBI primers drove first-round RT-PCR of the TCR CDR3. TCRdb called the multiplex PCR reads again in MiXCR, with one record for every CDR3 protein. The sample yields about 420,000 distinct CDR3 sequences, approximately 13% seen once. The sample was blood. Receptors were obtained from a woman aged 18-30 years with Graves' hyperthyroidism.

This clonotype was observed many times. The V gene is TRBV2, the J gene TRBJ2-4; unclear D gene. V lost 6 bases, J lost 6 bases, and 12 bases lay in between. The CDR3 runs to 13 residues. Germline values: CDR1 SNHLY, CDR2 FYNNEI. The CDR3 is CASSPGPPNIQYF. The CDR3 nucleotides are TGTGCCAGCAGCCCGGGCCCCCCAAACATTCAGTACTTC. Full variable domain (outside the CDR3, taken from reference TRBV2 and TRBJ2-4): EPEVTQTPSHQVTQMGQEVILRCVPISNHLYFYWYRQILGQKVEFLVSFYNNEISEKSEIFDDQFSVERPDGSNFTLKIRSTKLEDSAMYFCASSPGPPNIQYFGAGTRLSVL.

The sample holds many counts of this clonotype. The chain couples TRBV5-1 to TRBJ2-1, with 7 bases identical to TRBD2. J gave up 6 bases and V 0 bases, and 9 bases lay outside the gene matches. The length of the CDR3 is 16 residues. CDR1 is SGHRS, CDR2 YFSETQ, per germline. CDR3 loop: CASSLVTRAGSNEQFF. CDR3 nucleotides: TGCGCCAGCAGCTTGGTTACTCGAGCGGGAAGCAATGAGCAGTTCTTC.

The chain uses TRBV20-1 and TRBJ2-3; 10 nucleotides line up with TRBD1. The CDR3 is made up of 16 amino acids. Germline CDR1 reads DFQATT; CDR2 reads SNEGSKA (reference sequence). The junction had 8 bases not matched to a gene; V was cut back by 1 base and J by 4 bases. Written as DNA, the CDR3 is TGCAGTGCTAGAGTGTCCGGGGACAGGGGACCAGATACGCAGTATTTT. Protein: CSARVSGDRGPDTQYF.

The chain recombines TRBV30 with TRBJ2-1; no clear D gene. The CDR3 loop spans 12 amino acids. The germline gives CDR1 GTSNPN, CDR2 SVGIG (reference sequence). Trimming took 3 bases from V and 9 from J, leaving 12 bases between them. The CDR3 spells CAWSSYAVEQFF. CDR3 sequence (DNA): TGTGCCTGGAGCTCTTATGCGGTTGAGCAGTTCTTC.

A few counts support this clonotype. The chain is built from TRBV27 and TRBJ2-7; 10 bases line up with TRBD2. Germline V lookup: CDR1 MNHEY, CDR2 SMNVEV (reference sequence). This CDR3 has 14 residues. V lost 8 bases and J lost 1; bases outside the gene matches: 5. The CDR3 loop reads CASGGTSVSYEQYF. CDR3 sequence (DNA): TGTGCCAGCGGAGGGACTAGCGTTTCCTACGAGCAGTACTTC.

This chain uses TRBV18 with TRBJ2-6; TRBD1 or TRBD2 may be the D gene (5 bases each). Trimming left V 1 base short and J 4 bases short, with 8 bases between. In germline, CDR1 is KGHSH, CDR2 LQKENI. The CDR3 contains 15 residues. The CDR3, as DNA: TGTGCCAGCTCACCACGGGGGAACGGGGCCAACGTCCTGACTTTC. Its translation: CASSPRGNGANVLTF.

At least ten counts were recorded for this clonotype. This rearrangement joins TRBV11-3 to TRBJ2-5, with no clear D. The V gene lost 4 bases and the J gene lost 7 bases, with 13 bases spanning the gap. The CDR3 has 13 amino acids. The germline CDR1 and CDR2 sequences are SGHNT and YENEEA. The CDR3 DNA reads as TGTGCCAGCAGCTCCGAGGCTTCAGGGACCCAGTACTTC. As protein: CASSSEASGTQYF.

This clonotype was seen only a few times. The rearrangement uses TRBV2 and TRBJ2-2; D is unclear. V was cut by 8 bases and J by 6 bases, with 7 bases left in between. CDR1 and CDR2 from the germline V gene are SNHLY and FYNNEI. This CDR3 is 11 amino acids long. This chain's CDR3 is CASRAPGELFF. CDR3 bases: TGTGCCAGCCGGGCCCCCGGGGAGCTGTTTTTT.

In this sample, this clonotype turned up a few times. The genes are TRBV9 and TRBJ2-2; D gene uncertain. Germline V CDR1 and CDR2: SGDLS, YYNGEE. V was trimmed by 1 base and J by 7 bases, leaving 17 bases between them. This CDR3 has 16 amino acids. The CDR3 spells CASSVTTSIARGELFF. The CDR3 DNA follows: TGTGCCAGCAGCGTAACAACTTCGATAGCCCGCGGGGAGCTGTTTTTT.

The genes are TRBV27 and TRBJ2-3, with TRBD2 matching over 10 bases. With 6 bases clipped from V and 3 bases from J, the junction kept 15 bases outside the gene matches. The CDR3 runs 18 residues. Germline CDR1 and CDR2: MNHEY and SMNVEV (reference sequence). CDR3 in amino acids: CASSHPPLLAGVTDTQYF. The CDR3 DNA is TGTGCCAGCAGCCACCCGCCCCTTCTAGCGGGAGTGACAGATACGCAGTATTTT.

This clonotype was picked up many times. The chain links TRBV20-1 to TRBJ2-1, with D perhaps given as TRBD1 or TRBD2 (5 bases each). Germline loops: CDR1 DFQATT, CDR2 SNEGSKA (reference sequence). Trimming removed 5 bases from V and 0 bases from J, with 11 bases in between. The CDR3 is 14 amino acids. The CDR3 here is CSAAPGASYNEQFF. CDR3 coding DNA: TGCAGTGCTGCCCCCGGGGCCTCCTACAATGAGCAGTTCTTC.

This clonotype has just a few counts. A read error may be the cause here, since a much bigger clone is one base away. The V gene is TRBV20-1, the J gene TRBJ2-3, with 10 bases identical to TRBD2. With V trimmed by 4 bases and J by 1 base, 2 bases remained unmatched. The CDR3 spans 14 residues. The germline gives CDR1 DFQATT, CDR2 SNEGSKA (reference sequence). The CDR3 DNA is TGCAGTGCTATAGGGACTAGCGGCACAGATACGCAGTATTTT. Its translation: CSAIGTSGTDTQYF.

There are many counts of this clonotype. The chain couples TRBV20-1 to TRBJ1-5, with D hard to call. This CDR3 has 14 amino acids. V lost 3 bases and J lost 3, with 12 bases in between. From germline, CDR1 is DFQATT and CDR2 SNEGSKA (reference sequence). DNA for the CDR3: TGCAGTGCTAGGCCAGGCCCTCTCAATCAGCCCCAGCATTTT. It yields the protein CSARPGPLNQPQHF.

This clonotype was counted many times. The V call is TRBV3-1, the J call TRBJ1-6; D is perhaps TRBD1 (5 bases). The CDR3 runs 15 residues. CDR1 is LGHDT, CDR2 YNNKEL, per germline (reference sequence). V was trimmed by 0 bases and J by 7 bases, leaving 10 bases between them. In DNA form, the CDR3 reads TGTGCCAGCAGCCAAGACGGGACGCGCAATTCACCCCTCCACTTT. Encoded protein: CASSQDGTRNSPLHF. Filled out from reference TRBV3-1 and TRBJ1-6, the complete variable domain reads DTAVSQTPKYLVTQMGNDKSIKCEQNLGHDTMYWYKQDSKKFLKIMFSYNNKELIINETVPNRFSPKSPDKAHLNLHINSLELGDSAVYFCASSQDGTRNSPLHFGNGTRLTVT.

There are many counts of this clonotype. The V gene is TRBV5-1, the J gene TRBJ2-3, with 8 bases aligning to TRBD2. V lost 4 bases and J lost 5; bases outside the gene matches: 9. Germline assignment: CDR1 SGHRS and CDR2 YFSETQ. The CDR3 sequence is 15 residues long. The CDR3 loop reads CASSEGLGVQDTQYF. The CDR3 nucleotides are TGCGCCAGCAGCGAGGGACTAGGAGTTCAAGATACGCAGTATTTT.

Ten or more counts support this clonotype. This chain joins TRBV7-3 and TRBJ1-2; 7 bases align to TRBD1. This CDR3 region has 15 residues. V trimming: 4 bases; J trimming: 4 bases; junction bases outside the gene matches: 9. CDR1 is SGHTA, CDR2 FQGTGA, per germline. CDR3 nucleotide sequence: TGTGCCAGCAGCTCCCGTCGGGACAGCGTCTATGGCTACACCTTC. Protein: CASSSRRDSVYGYTF.

In its sample, this clonotype was seen many times. The J gene is TRBJ2-7, the V gene TRBV20-1, with 7 bases that match TRBD1. Germline values: CDR1 DFQATT, CDR2 SNEGSKA (reference sequence). There are 14 residues in the CDR3. Trimming took 2 bases from V and 0 from J; bases not matched to a gene: 4. The chain's CDR3 is CSARTGTDSYEQYF. Here the CDR3 DNA reads TGCAGTGCTAGAACCGGGACAGACTCCTACGAGCAGTACTTC.

This clonotype showed up just a few times. The rearrangement joins TRBV28 to TRBJ1-1; D unresolved. Germline V lookup: CDR1 MDHEN, CDR2 SYDVKM. The length of the CDR3 is 13 residues. The V end was cut by 10 bases, the J end by 4 bases, with 16 bases between. In nucleotides, the CDR3 is TGTGCCACCAGATCAGGAACAGCCACTGAAGCTTTCTTT. It encodes CATRSGTATEAFF. The full variable domain, with the rest looked up from reference TRBV28 and TRBJ1-1, is DVKVTQSSRYLVKRTGEKVFLECVQDMDHENMFWYRQDPGLGLRLIYFSYDVKMKEKGDIPEGYSVSREKKERFSLILESASTNQTSMYLCATRSGTATEAFFGQGTRLTVV.

This clonotype was found many times. The rearrangement links TRBV28 to TRBJ2-7, with D perhaps TRBD1 or TRBD2 (5 bases each). The CDR3 spans 15 residues. Germline loops: CDR1 MDHEN, CDR2 SYDVKM. Between the trimmed V and J ends, which lost 8 bases and 0 bases, there was a span of 17 bases. CDR3 sequence: CASLTPGPFSYEQYF. As DNA, the CDR3 is TGTGCCAGCTTAACGCCGGGACCCTTCTCCTACGAGCAGTACTTC.

The rearrangement joins TRBV27 to TRBJ2-3, with a weak D call TRBD2 (5 bases). Germline CDR1 MNHEY, CDR2 SMNVEV (reference sequence). Trimming removed 2 bases at V and 1 base at J, with 10 bases between. This CDR3 spans 15 amino acids. The CDR3 loop reads CASSLASPGTDTQYF. CDR3 nucleotide sequence: TGTGCCAGCAGTTTAGCTAGCCCCGGCACAGATACGCAGTATTTT.

V usage is TRBV9 and J usage is TRBJ2-1; 7 nucleotides match TRBD2. Germline V gene data show CDR1 as SGDLS and CDR2 as YYNGEE. CDR3 length equals 15 residues. The trim removed 0 bases at V and 9 bases at J, leaving 9 bases unmatched. In DNA, the CDR3 is TGTGCCAGCAGCGTAGGGGTTACTAGCGTCGGTGAGCAGTTCTTC. It codes for CASSVGVTSVGEQFF. Using reference TRBV9 and TRBJ2-1 for the parts outside the CDR3, the full variable domain is DSGVTQTPKHLITATGQRVTLRCSPRSGDLSVYWYQQSLDQGLQFLIQYYNGEERAKGNILERFSAQQFPDLHSELNLSSLELGDSALYFCASSVGVTSVGEQFFGPGTRLTVL.

This clonotype has a count of ten or more. The J gene is TRBJ1-5, the V gene TRBV12-3 or TRBV12-4; D gene ambiguous. V shed 6 bases and J shed 2 bases, with 8 bases lying between them. This CDR3 is 13 amino acids long. The DNA of the CDR3 is TGTGCCAGCAGACCTGGACGCAATCAGCCCCAGCATTTT. It yields the protein CASRPGRNQPQHF.